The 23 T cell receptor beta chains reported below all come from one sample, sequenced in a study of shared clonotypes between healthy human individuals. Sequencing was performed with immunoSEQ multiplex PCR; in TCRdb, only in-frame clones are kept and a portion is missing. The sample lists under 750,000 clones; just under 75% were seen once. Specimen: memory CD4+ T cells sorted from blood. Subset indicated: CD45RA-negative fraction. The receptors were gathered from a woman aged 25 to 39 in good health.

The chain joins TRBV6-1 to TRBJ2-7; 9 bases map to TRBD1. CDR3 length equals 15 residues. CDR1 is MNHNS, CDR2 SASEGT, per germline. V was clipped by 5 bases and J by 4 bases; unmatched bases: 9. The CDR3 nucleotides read TGTGCCAGCAGTTTAACAGGGGGCGCGGGATACGAGCAGTACTTC. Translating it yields CASSLTGGAGYEQYF.

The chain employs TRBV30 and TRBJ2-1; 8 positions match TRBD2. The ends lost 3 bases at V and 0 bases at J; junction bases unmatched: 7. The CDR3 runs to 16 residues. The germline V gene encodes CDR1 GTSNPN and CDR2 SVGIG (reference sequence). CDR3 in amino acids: CAWRARTSYSYNEQFF. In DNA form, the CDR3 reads TGTGCCTGGAGAGCTAGGACTAGCTACTCCTACAATGAGCAGTTCTTC. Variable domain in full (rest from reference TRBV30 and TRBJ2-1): SQTIHQWPATLVQPVGSPLSLECTVEGTSNPNLYWYRQAAGRGLQLLFYSVGIGQISSEVPQNLSASRPQDRQFILSSKKLLLSDSGFYLCAWRARTSYSYNEQFFGPGTRLTVL.

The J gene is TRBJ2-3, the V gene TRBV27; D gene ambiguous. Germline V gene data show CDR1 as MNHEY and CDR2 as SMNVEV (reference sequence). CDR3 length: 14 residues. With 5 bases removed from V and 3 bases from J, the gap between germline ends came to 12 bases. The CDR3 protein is CASSPNRLTDTQYF. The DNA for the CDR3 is TGTGCCAGCAGTCCTAACCGACTTACAGATACGCAGTATTTT.

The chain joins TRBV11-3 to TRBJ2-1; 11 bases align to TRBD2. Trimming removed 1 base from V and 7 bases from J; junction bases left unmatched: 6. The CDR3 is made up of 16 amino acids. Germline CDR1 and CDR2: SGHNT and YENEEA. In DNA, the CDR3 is TGTGCCAGCAGCTTAGTCGTAGCGGGAGGGAAAAATGAGCAGTTCTTC. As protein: CASSLVVAGGKNEQFF.

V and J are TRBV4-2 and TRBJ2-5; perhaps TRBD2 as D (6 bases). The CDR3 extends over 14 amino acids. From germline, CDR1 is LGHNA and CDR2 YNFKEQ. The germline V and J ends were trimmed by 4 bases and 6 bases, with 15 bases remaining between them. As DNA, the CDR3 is TGTGCCAGCAGCCCACTGACTAGTAGGAAGACCCAGTACTTC. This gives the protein CASSPLTSRKTQYF.

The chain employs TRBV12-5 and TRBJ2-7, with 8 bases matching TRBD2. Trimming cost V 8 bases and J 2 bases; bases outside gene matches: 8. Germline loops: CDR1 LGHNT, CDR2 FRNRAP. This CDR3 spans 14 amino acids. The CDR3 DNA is TGTGCTAGTAGGGGCGCGGGACTAGCCTACGAGCAGTACTTC. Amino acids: CASRGAGLAYEQYF.

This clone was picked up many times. DNA for the CDR3: TGTGCCAGCAGTGGTCGAGCGGGGGCTAACGACGAGCAGTACTTC. Protein product: CASSGRAGANDEQYF. The genes are TRBV6-1 and TRBJ2-7, with 8 bases identical to TRBD2. The CDR3 loop spans 15 amino acids. Germline CDR1 is MNHNS and CDR2 is SASEGT. V was clipped by 4 bases and J by 5 bases; unmatched bases: 10.

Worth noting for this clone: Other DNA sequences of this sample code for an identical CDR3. The CDR3 nucleotides read TGCGCCAGCAGCTTAGGGAGTGCAACTAATGAAAAACTGTTTTTT. Encoded protein: CASSLGSATNEKLFF. The rearrangement joins TRBV5-1 to TRBJ1-4; D remains ambiguous. Trimming removed 2 bases at V and 0 bases at J, with 8 bases between. Germline V gives CDR1 SGHRS, CDR2 YFSETQ. The CDR3 length is 15 residues.

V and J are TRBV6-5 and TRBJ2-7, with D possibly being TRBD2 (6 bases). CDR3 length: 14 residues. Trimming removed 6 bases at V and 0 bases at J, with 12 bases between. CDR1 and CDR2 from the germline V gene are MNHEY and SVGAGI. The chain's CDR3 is CASSNAGSSYEQYF. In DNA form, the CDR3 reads TGTGCCAGCAGCAATGCCGGGAGCTCCTACGAGCAGTACTTC.

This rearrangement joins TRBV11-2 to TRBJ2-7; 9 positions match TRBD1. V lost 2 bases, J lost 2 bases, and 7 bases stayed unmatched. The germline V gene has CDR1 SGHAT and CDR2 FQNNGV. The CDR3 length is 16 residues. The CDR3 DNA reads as TGTGCCAGCAGCTTATCCACTGGGACAGGGACCTACGAGCAGTACTTC. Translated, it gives CASSLSTGTGTYEQYF.

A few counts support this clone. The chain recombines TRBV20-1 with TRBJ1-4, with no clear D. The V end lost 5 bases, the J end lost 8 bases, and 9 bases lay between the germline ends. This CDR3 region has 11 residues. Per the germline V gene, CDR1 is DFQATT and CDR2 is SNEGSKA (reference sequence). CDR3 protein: CSALLQEKLFF. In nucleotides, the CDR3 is TGCAGTGCTCTCCTCCAAGAAAAACTGTTTTTT.

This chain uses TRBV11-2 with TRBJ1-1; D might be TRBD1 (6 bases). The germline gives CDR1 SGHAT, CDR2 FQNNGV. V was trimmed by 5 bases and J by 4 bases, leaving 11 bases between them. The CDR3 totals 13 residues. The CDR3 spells CASSTRTVTEAFF. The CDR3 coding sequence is TGTGCCAGCAGCACACGGACAGTCACTGAAGCTTTCTTT.

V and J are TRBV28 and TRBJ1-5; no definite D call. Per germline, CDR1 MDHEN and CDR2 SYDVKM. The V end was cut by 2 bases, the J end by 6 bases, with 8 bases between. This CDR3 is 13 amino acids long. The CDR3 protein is CASSLPLTQPQHF. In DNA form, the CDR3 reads TGTGCCAGCAGTTTACCTTTAACTCAGCCCCAGCATTTT.

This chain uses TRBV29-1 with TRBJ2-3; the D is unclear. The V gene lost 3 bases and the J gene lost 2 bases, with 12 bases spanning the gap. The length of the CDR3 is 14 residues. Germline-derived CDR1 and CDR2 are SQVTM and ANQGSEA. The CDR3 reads CSVDPALFTDTQYF. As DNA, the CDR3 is TGCAGCGTTGACCCAGCCCTCTTCACAGATACGCAGTATTTT.

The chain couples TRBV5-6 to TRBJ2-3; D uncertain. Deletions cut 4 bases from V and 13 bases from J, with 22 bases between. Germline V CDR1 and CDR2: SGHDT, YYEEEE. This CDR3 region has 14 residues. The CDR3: CASSPKSRTAVEYF. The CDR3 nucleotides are TGTGCCAGCAGCCCCAAATCCCGGACCGCAGTGGAGTATTTT.

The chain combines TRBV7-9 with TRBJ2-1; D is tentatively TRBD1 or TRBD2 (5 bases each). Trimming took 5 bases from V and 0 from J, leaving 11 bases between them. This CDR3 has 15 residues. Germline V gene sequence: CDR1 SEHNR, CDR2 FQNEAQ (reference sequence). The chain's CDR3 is CASSPGPGSYNEQFF. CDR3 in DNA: TGTGCCAGCAGCCCGGGACCTGGCTCCTACAATGAGCAGTTCTTC.

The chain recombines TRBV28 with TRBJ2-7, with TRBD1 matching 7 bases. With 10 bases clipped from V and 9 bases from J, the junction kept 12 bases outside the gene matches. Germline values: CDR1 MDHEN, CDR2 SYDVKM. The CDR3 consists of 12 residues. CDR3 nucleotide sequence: TGTGCCACATGGGACAGCCTACGTTTGCAGTACTTC. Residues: CATWDSLRLQYF.

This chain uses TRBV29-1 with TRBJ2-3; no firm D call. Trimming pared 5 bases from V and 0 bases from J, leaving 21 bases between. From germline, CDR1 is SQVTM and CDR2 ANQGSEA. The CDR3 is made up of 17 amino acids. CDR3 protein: CSVLPDWTTSSTDTQYF. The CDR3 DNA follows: TGCAGCGTTTTACCCGACTGGACCACCTCTAGCACAGATACGCAGTATTTT.

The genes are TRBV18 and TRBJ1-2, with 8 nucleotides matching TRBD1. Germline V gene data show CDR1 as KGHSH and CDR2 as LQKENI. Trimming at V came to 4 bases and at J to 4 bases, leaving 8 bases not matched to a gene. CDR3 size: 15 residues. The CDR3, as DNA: TGTGCCAGCTCACTGGACAGGGATGAAGGCTATGGCTACACCTTC. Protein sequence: CASSLDRDEGYGYTF.

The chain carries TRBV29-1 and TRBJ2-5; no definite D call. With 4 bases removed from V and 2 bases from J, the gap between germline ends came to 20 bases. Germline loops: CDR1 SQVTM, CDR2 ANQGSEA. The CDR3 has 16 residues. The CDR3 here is CSVAVGWQELQETQYF. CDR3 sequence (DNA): TGCAGCGTTGCGGTTGGATGGCAGGAGCTACAAGAGACCCAGTACTTC.

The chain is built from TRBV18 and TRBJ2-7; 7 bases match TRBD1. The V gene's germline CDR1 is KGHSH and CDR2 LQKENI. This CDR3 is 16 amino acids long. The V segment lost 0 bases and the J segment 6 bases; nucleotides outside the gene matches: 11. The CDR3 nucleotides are TGTGCCAGCTCACCACCAAGGGACAGCCTCGAAGGCGAGCAGTACTTC. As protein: CASSPPRDSLEGEQYF.

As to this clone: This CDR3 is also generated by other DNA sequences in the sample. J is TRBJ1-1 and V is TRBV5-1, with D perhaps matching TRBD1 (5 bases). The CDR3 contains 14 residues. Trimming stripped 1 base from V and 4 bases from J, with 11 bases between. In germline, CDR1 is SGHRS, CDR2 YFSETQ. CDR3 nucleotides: TGCGCCAGCAGCTTGCAGGGTGGTTCCACTGAAGCTTTCTTT. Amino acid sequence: CASSLQGGSTEAFF.

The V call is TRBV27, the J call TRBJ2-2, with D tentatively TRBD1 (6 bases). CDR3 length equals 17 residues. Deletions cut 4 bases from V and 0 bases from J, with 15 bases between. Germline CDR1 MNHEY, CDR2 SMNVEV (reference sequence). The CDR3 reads CASSSIRGRPNTGELFF. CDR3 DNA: TGTGCCAGCAGTTCTATAAGGGGGAGACCGAACACCGGGGAGCTGTTTTTT.